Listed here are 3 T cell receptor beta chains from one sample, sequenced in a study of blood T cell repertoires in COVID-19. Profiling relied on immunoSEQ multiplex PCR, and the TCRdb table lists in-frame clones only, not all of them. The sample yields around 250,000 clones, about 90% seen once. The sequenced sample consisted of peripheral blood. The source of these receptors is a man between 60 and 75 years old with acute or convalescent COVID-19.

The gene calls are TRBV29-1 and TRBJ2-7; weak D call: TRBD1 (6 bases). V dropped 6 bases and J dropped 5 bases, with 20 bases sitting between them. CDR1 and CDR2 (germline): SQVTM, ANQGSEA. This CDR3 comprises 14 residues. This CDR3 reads CSVRGLTGDNEQYF. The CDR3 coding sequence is TGCAGCGTACGGGGCCTGACTGGGGACAACGAGCAGTACTTC.

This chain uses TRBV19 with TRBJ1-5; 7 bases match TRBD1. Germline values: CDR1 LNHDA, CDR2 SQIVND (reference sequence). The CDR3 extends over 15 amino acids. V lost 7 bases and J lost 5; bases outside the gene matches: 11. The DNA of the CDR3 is TGTGCCAGTAAAGCTGACAGGGAAGTAGATCAGCCCCAGCATTTT. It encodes CASKADREVDQPQHF.

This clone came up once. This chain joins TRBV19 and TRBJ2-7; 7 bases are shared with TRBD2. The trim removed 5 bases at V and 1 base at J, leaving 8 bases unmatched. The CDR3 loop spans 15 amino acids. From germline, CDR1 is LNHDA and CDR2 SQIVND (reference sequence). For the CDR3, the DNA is TGTGCCAGTAGTGTCTCCGCGGGAGTATCCTACGAGCAGTACTTC. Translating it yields CASSVSAGVSYEQYF.